The clone carrying this T cell receptor (beta chain) was recorded a few times. These data belong to a study of cytomegalovirus exposure and HLA in healthy donors. The germline V gene has CDR1 MDHEN and CDR2 SYDVKM. The length of the CDR3 is 14 residues. V dropped 4 bases and J dropped 14 bases, with 23 bases sitting between them. 13 Jbeta primers and 60 Vbeta primers were used for the PCR. Repertoires were generated with immunoSEQ multiplex PCR, while TCRdb's copy carries only in-frame clones and drops some. The profile shows about 200,000 clones, 75% to 90% of them singletons. Sequencing used PBMCs. This TCR was recovered from a woman aged 40 to 50 in good health and CMV-seronegative. The chain has TRBV28 and TRBJ1-1; maybe TRBD1 (5 bases). This CDR3 reads CASSSRSDTPSRFF. The CDR3 nucleotides read TGTGCCAGCAGTTCAAGATCGGACACTCCATCCCGGTTCTTT.